Listed below are T cell receptor beta chains from one sample, sequenced in a study of human T cells and chemical hapten exposure. One entry per CDR3 protein, called by TCRdb with MiXCR from the RACE reads. The sample lists some 80,000 distinct CDR3 sequences; 9.5% to 12% were seen once. Sequencing used whole blood, obtained in connection with sensitization to the hapten diphenylcyclopropenone (DPC). The receptors were gathered from a woman aged 45-65 years with alopecia areata. Some clones in this sample may be carry-over from other donors' samples. Both conserved end residues are part of each CDR3. A D gene is named only where the DNA matches it firmly. Only some rows state a clone size, as once, few, many or a class for expanded clones.

J: TRBJ2-4
V: TRBV27
D: -
size: few
length: 15
CDR3: CASSSAGKAKNIQYF
DNA: TGTGCCAGCAGTTCTGCGGGGAAAGCCAAAAACATTCAGTACTTC

J: TRBJ2-7
V: TRBV7-2
D: TRBD2
size: many
length: 11
CDR3: CASSRAGPQYF
DNA: TGTGCCAGCAGCCGAGCGGGGCCGCAGTACTTC

J: TRBJ2-5
V: TRBV18
D: -
size: few
length: 14
CDR3: CASSPTGHKETQYF
DNA: TGTGCCAGCTCACCAACGGGACACAAAGAGACCCAGTACTTC

J: TRBJ2-3
V: TRBV6-6
D: TRBD2
size: many
length: 14
CDR3: CATNPGGYTDTQYF
DNA: TGTGCCACCAACCCGGGAGGGTACACAGATACGCAGTATTTT

J: TRBJ2-7
V: TRBV6-2/TRBV6-3
D: -
size: -
length: 15
CDR3: CASRRFWGNSYEQNF
DNA: TGTGCCAGCAGACGTTTTTGGGGAAACTCCTACGAGCAGAACTTC

J: TRBJ2-7
V: TRBV6-7
D: TRBD2
size: many
length: 16
CDR3: CASSYSSSGANYEQYF
DNA: TGTGCCAGCAGTTACTCTTCTAGCGGGGCGAACTACGAGCAGTACTTC

J: TRBJ2-7
V: TRBV3-1
D: -
size: few
length: 14
CDR3: CASSQVGGSYEQYF
DNA: TGTGCCAGCAGCCAAGTAGGGGGTTCCTACGAGCAGTACTTC

J: TRBJ1-3
V: TRBV29-1
D: -
size: many
length: 13
CDR3: CSVQGRVDNTIYF
DNA: TGCAGCGTTCAGGGCCGGGTTGACAACACCATATATTTT

J: TRBJ1-5
V: TRBV3-1
D: -
size: many
length: 15
CDR3: CASSPRDGANQPQHF
DNA: TGTGCCAGCAGTCCCCGGGACGGGGCCAATCAGCCCCAGCATTTT

J: TRBJ2-5
V: TRBV27
D: -
size: -
length: 15
CDR3: CASNSNPIRQETQYF
DNA: TGTGCCAGCAATTCCAACCCGATACGTCAAGAGACCCAGTACTTC

J: TRBJ2-5
V: TRBV7-2
D: -
size: -
length: 13
CDR3: CASSTRARETQYF
DNA: TGTGCCAGCAGCACCAGGGCCCGGGAGACCCAGTACTTC

J: TRBJ2-6
V: TRBV7-3
D: -
size: few
length: 16
CDR3: CASSFDPLSGANVLTF
DNA: TGTGCCAGCAGCTTTGATCCGCTCTCTGGGGCCAACGTCCTGACTTTC